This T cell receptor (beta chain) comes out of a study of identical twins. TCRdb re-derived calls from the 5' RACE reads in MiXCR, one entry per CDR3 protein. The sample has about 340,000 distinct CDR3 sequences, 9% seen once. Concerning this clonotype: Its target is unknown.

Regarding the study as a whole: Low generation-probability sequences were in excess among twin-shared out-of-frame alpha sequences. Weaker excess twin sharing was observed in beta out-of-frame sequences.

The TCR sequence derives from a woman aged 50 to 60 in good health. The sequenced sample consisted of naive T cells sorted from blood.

The CDR3 DNA sequence: TGTGCCACCAGCAGAGATGGGAGGGACAGAAACAATGAGCAGTTCTTC. It is translated as CATSRDGRDRNNEQFF. The rearrangement uses TRBV15 and TRBJ2-1; D may match TRBD1 or TRBD2 (7 bases each). Looked up from germline, CDR1 is LNHNV and CDR2 is YYDKDF (reference sequence). This CDR3 region has 16 residues. V lost 0 bases and J lost 5, with 14 bases in between.